These 13 T cell receptor beta chains were sequenced from one sample in a study of blood T cell repertoires in COVID-19. Clones were sequenced by immunoSEQ multiplex PCR, and TCRdb holds only the in-frame ones, with some missing. The sample contains approximately 270,000 clones, about 87% of which appear only once. The material sequenced was peripheral blood. The receptors come from a woman aged 30 to 39 with COVID-19, enrolled during active disease.

This clone appeared a single time. This chain joins TRBV7-9 and TRBJ2-1, with D perhaps matching TRBD1 (6 bases). V was cut by 5 bases and J by 7 bases, with 21 bases left in between. The CDR3 is 16 amino acids. Germline values: CDR1 SEHNR, CDR2 FQNEAQ (reference sequence). CDR3 sequence (DNA): TGTGCCAGCAGCACACACAGGGAAGGGATCCCAAATGAGCAGTTCTTC. This sequence encodes CASSTHREGIPNEQFF.

The genes are TRBV19 and TRBJ1-2; D remains unclear. Deletions cut 8 bases from V and 3 bases from J, with 7 bases between. CDR3 length: 11 residues. Germline V gene sequence: CDR1 LNHDA, CDR2 SQIVND (reference sequence). CDR3 DNA sequence: TGTGCCAGTCAGGACTACTATGGCTACACCTTC. Its protein product is CASQDYYGYTF.

The rearrangement links TRBV23-1 to TRBJ2-7; D perhaps matches TRBD1 (6 bases). TRBV23-1 is classed as an ORF, of uncertain function. The CDR3 is 13 amino acids. V was clipped by 8 bases and J by 3 bases, with 14 bases between them. The DNA for the CDR3 is TGCGCCAGCGGACGGACAGTCTGCTACGAGCAGTACGTC. Translated, it gives CASGRTVCYEQYV.

The J gene is TRBJ2-1, the V gene TRBV19, with 8 bases lining up with TRBD2. Germline CDR1 is LNHDA and CDR2 is SQIVND (reference sequence). Trimming removed 3 bases from V and 5 bases from J; junction bases left unmatched: 21. This CDR3 spans 20 amino acids. The CDR3: CASSIGFRAGGFGSDNEQFF. The CDR3 DNA is TGTGCCAGTAGTATTGGTTTCAGGGCGGGAGGATTTGGTTCTGACAATGAGCAGTTCTTC.

This clone was counted only a few times. This chain links TRBV29-1 with TRBJ1-2; 8 bases map to TRBD1. The ends lost 3 bases at V and 5 bases at J; junction bases unmatched: 5. Germline V gene data show CDR1 as SQVTM and CDR2 as ANQGSEA. The CDR3 contains 13 residues. CDR3 sequence: CSVDARTGYGYTF. The CDR3 DNA is TGCAGCGTTGATGCCCGGACAGGGTATGGCTACACCTTC.

This chain connects TRBV5-4 to TRBJ2-5; D is perhaps TRBD2 (6 bases). Looked up from germline, CDR1 is SGHNT and CDR2 is YYREEE (reference sequence). Between the trimmed V and J ends, which lost 0 bases and 5 bases, there was a span of 11 bases. This CDR3 contains 14 residues. The CDR3 bases are TGTGCCAGCAGCTTGGCGGGAGTTGATGAGACCCAGTACTTC. This sequence encodes CASSLAGVDETQYF.

The chain employs TRBV6-1 and TRBJ2-1; the D gene is possibly TRBD1 (6 bases). CDR1 and CDR2 from the germline V gene are MNHNS and SASEGT. The CDR3 runs 15 residues. The ends were cut back, 2 bases at V and 9 bases at J, with 17 bases in the middle. Here the CDR3 DNA reads TGTGCCAGCAGTGAATCCAGGGGCCAGGGAAGTGAGCAGTTCTTC. Amino acid sequence: CASSESRGQGSEQFF.

The gene calls are TRBV4-3 and TRBJ2-1; 9 bases align to TRBD2. The CDR3 contains 21 residues. Germline values: CDR1 LGHNA, CDR2 YSLEER. V lost 0 bases and J lost 4; bases outside the gene matches: 19. In DNA form, the CDR3 reads TGCGCCAGCAGCCAAGAACTACGGCGAGCGGGGGGCCTCGAACAATACAATGAGCAGTTCTTC. This sequence encodes CASSQELRRAGGLEQYNEQFF.

This clone was recorded only once. CDR3: CASSPQVGGLYNEQFF. CDR3 sequence (DNA): TGTGCCAGCAGCCCCCAGGTGGGAGGGCTCTACAATGAGCAGTTCTTC. The chain carries TRBV3-1 (or the pseudogene TRBV3-2) and TRBJ2-1; 7 bases are a match to TRBD2. This CDR3 is 16 amino acids long. Germline values: CDR1 LGHDT, CDR2 YNNKEL (reference sequence). The trim removed 4 bases at V and 3 bases at J, leaving 9 bases unmatched.

The genes are TRBV3-1 (or the pseudogene TRBV3-2) and TRBJ2-1; 11 bases are shared with TRBD1. CDR1 and CDR2 from the germline V gene are LGHDT and YNNKEL (reference sequence). J lost 9 bases, V lost 0 bases, and 7 bases had no gene match. This CDR3 has 16 residues. The CDR3: CASSQDPGQGAGEQFF. The CDR3, as DNA: TGTGCCAGCAGCCAAGATCCAGGACAGGGGGCGGGTGAGCAGTTCTTC.

This clone occurred once. CDR3: CASSPGQNTEAFF. In DNA, the CDR3 is TGTGCCAGCAGCCCCGGACAGAACACTGAAGCTTTCTTT. The chain is built from TRBV12-3 or TRBV12-4 and TRBJ1-1; a possible D gene is TRBD1 (5 bases). V lost 6 bases to trimming and J lost 1 base, with 9 bases between them. This CDR3 is built from 13 residues.

The sample holds one count of this clone. The rearrangement uses TRBV18 and TRBJ2-3; 12 positions agree with TRBD2. The V gene end was trimmed by 2 bases and the J gene end by 5 bases; junction bases not matched to a gene: 5. The CDR3 runs 16 residues. Germline V gives CDR1 KGHSH, CDR2 LQKENI. DNA for the CDR3: TGTGCCAGCTCACCATCTAGCGGGGGGGCCTTAGATACGCAGTATTTT. Translation: CASSPSSGGALDTQYF.

J is TRBJ2-3 and V is TRBV28, with TRBD1 identical over 9 bases. This CDR3 comprises 14 residues. CDR1 and CDR2 from the germline V gene are MDHEN and SYDVKM. Germline trimming cut 5 bases from V and 6 bases from J; bases unmatched to any gene: 6. Written as DNA, the CDR3 is TGTGCCAGCAGTGGACAGGGGTGGGGGGATACGCAGTATTTT. Its translation is CASSGQGWGDTQYF.